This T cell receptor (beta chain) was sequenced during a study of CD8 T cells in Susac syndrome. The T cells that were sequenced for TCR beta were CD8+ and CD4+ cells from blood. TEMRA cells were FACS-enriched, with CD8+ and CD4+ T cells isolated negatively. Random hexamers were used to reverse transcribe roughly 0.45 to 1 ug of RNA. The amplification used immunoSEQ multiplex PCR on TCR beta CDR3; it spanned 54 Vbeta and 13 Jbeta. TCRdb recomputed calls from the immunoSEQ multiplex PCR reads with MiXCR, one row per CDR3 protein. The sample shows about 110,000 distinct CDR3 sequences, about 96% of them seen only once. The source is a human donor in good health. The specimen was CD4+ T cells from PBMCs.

CDR3 residues: CAISERPYEQYF. The CDR3 DNA is TGTGCCATCAGTGAAAGGCCCTACGAGCAGTACTTC. J is TRBJ2-7 and V is TRBV10-3, with no clear D. CDR3 length: 12 residues. The V end was cut by 3 bases, the J end by 2 bases, with 5 bases between. Germline V gene data show CDR1 as ENHRY and CDR2 as SYGVKD.